Listed below are T cell receptor beta chains from one sample, sequenced in a study of cytomegalovirus exposure and HLA in healthy donors. Here immunoSEQ multiplex PCR was the method, and the copy in TCRdb shows in-frame clones only, minus some. The table includes 150,000 to 200,000 clones, about 90% detected once. Material for sequencing was PBMCs. These receptor sequences come from a girl under three years old in good health and CMV-seronegative. The CDR3 runs from the conserved cysteine through the conserved F or W. The order of the fields is clone size, V gene, J gene, D gene, CDR3 DNA, CDR3 protein. D genes are given only for firm matches. Size is omitted from some rows. Given values are once, few, many or a class for expanded clones.

NA,TRBV6-1,TRBJ2-1,NA,TGTGCCAGCAGCGGATACAGGGCTAATGAGCAGTTCTTC,CASSGYRANEQFF
NA,TRBV18,TRBJ2-1,NA,TGTGCCAGCTCACCACCCGGGTCCAATGAGCAGTTCTTC,CASSPPGSNEQFF
NA,TRBV29-1,TRBJ1-2,NA,TGCAGCGTCGAAGGCCGCAGTAGTGCGGCCTACACCTTC,CSVEGRSSAAYTF
few,TRBV29-1,TRBJ1-2,NA,TGCAGCGTTGACTCCCCGGGACACCCGACCTACACCTTC,CSVDSPGHPTYTF
NA,TRBV4-1,TRBJ1-1,NA,TGCGCCAGCACCCGAGTAATGGGGGGAGAAGGACCGAACACTGAAGCTTTCTTT,CASTRVMGGEGPNTEAFF
NA,TRBV7-2,TRBJ2-6,TRBD2,TGTGCCAGCAGCCGCGCCGGGGGGGTCGGGGCCAACGTCCTGACTTTC,CASSRAGGVGANVLTF
NA,TRBV2,TRBJ2-7,NA,TGTGCCAGCAGTCCTAACAGACGTTACGAGCAGTACTTC,CASSPNRRYEQYF
NA,TRBV2,TRBJ1-6,TRBD1,TGTGCCAGCAGTGCCGGGGACAGAGATTCACCCCTCCACTTT,CASSAGDRDSPLHF
NA,TRBV27,TRBJ2-1,TRBD2,TGTGCCAGCAATTTGCTAGCGGGAGATGAGCAGTTCTTC,CASNLLAGDEQFF
NA,TRBV5-4,TRBJ2-5,NA,TGTGCCAGCAGCTTGTCAAATCTAATGAGCAGCGGTTTGGACTTC,CASSLSNLMSSGLDF
NA,TRBV10-3,TRBJ2-4,NA,TGTGCCGTGGGACTAGCCAAAAACATTCAGTACTTC,CAVGLAKNIQYF
NA,TRBV5-1,TRBJ1-1,NA,TGCGCCAGCGGTGACGGCGGGTCCACTGAAGCTTTCTTT,CASGDGGSTEAFF
NA,TRBV6-5,TRBJ2-2,NA,TGTGCCAGCTCGGACTCAACTCGCACCGGGGAGCTGTTTTTT,CASSDSTRTGELFF
once,TRBV4-3,TRBJ1-2,NA,TGCGCCAGCAGCCAATTAACAGATTATGGCTACACCTTC,CASSQLTDYGYTF
NA,TRBV14,TRBJ1-1,NA,TGTGCCAGCAGCCAAGCTAACCCAATGTACACTGAAGCTTTCTTT,CASSQANPMYTEAFF
NA,TRBV5-1,TRBJ1-5,NA,TGCGCCAGCAGCCCCGACAGTAATCAGCCCCAGCATTTT,CASSPDSNQPQHF
NA,TRBV6-6,TRBJ2-7,NA,TGTGCCAGCAGTTACTCGGACACCTACGAGCAGTACTTC,CASSYSDTYEQYF
NA,TRBV25-1,TRBJ1-4,TRBD1,TGTGCCAGCAGTGAGCCCGGGACAGGGAACAAGTATGAAAAACTGTTTTTT,CASSEPGTGNKYEKLFF
NA,TRBV27,TRBJ2-2,NA,TGTGCCAGCAGGGGGACTGCCCGAGGGGAGCTGTTTTTT,CASRGTARGELFF
NA,TRBV5-4,TRBJ1-2,TRBD1,TGTGCCAGCAGCACTGGGACAGGACCCCCCGAATATGGCTACACCTTC,CASSTGTGPPEYGYTF
NA,TRBV27,TRBJ1-2,NA,TGTGCCAGCAGTCAGACACCTAACTATGGCTACACCTTC,CASSQTPNYGYTF
NA,TRBV19,TRBJ1-1,TRBD1,TGTGCCAGTAGTCCGGGGACAGATTACGAAGCTTTCTTT,CASSPGTDYEAFF
NA,TRBV5-1,TRBJ2-5,TRBD2,TGCGCCAGCTATAGAGGAAGCGGGGGGGCCCCAGAGACCCAGTACTTC,CASYRGSGGAPETQYF
NA,TRBV13,TRBJ2-2,TRBD2,TGTGCCAGCAGCTTAGTCCCCCTAGCGGGGGGGAGATTTAACACCGGGGAGCTGTTTTTT,CASSLVPLAGGRFNTGELFF
NA,TRBV9,TRBJ2-4,NA,TGTGCCAGCAGCCCCAACGGCGCAGGGTTCATAGCCAAAAACATTCAGTACTTC,CASSPNGAGFIAKNIQYF
NA,TRBV7-3,TRBJ2-2,TRBD1,TGTGCCAGCAGCTTGGCCGGGACAGTTAACGCCGGGGAGCTGTTTTTT,CASSLAGTVNAGELFF
NA,TRBV7-3,TRBJ2-7,TRBD1,TGTGCCAGCAGCTTAACCCCCGCCGGGACAGGGGTGAGCGAGCAGTACTTC,CASSLTPAGTGVSEQYF
once,TRBV5-1,TRBJ2-1,NA,TGCGCCAGCAGCTCCTATGGGCGTGATCCGTTCTTC,CASSSYGRDPFF
NA,TRBV27,TRBJ2-5,TRBD2,TGTGCCAGCAGTGGGGGGGGTCCAGAGACCCAGTACTTC,CASSGGGPETQYF
NA,TRBV10-3,TRBJ1-1,NA,TGTGCCAGCAACGGACAGCTGAACACTGAAGCTTTCTTT,CASNGQLNTEAFF
NA,TRBV4-1,TRBJ2-3,NA,TGCGCCAGCAGCCAAGAAGAATTCAGAAGCACAGATACGCAGTATTTT,CASSQEEFRSTDTQYF
NA,TRBV6-5,TRBJ1-1,NA,TGTGCCAGCAGTTATAATCTACGCGGGAACACTGAAGCTTTCTTT,CASSYNLRGNTEAFF
NA,TRBV9,TRBJ1-6,NA,TGTGCCAGCAGCGTAGGGGGCAAGATTCTATGGAATTCACCCCTCCACTTT,CASSVGGKILWNSPLHF
NA,TRBV19,TRBJ2-2,NA,TGTGCCAGTAGTTTCGGGGGTCCCTTTCCCGGGGAGCTGTTTTTT,CASSFGGPFPGELFF
NA,TRBV2,TRBJ1-1,TRBD1,TGTGCCATCCGGGACAGGGGAATGAACACTGAAGCTTTCTTT,CAIRDRGMNTEAFF
NA,TRBV25-1,TRBJ2-7,NA,TGTGCCAGCAGTGAAGGACACGATTCCTACGAGCAGTACTTC,CASSEGHDSYEQYF
NA,TRBV25-1,TRBJ2-3,TRBD2,TGTGCCAGCACGGGGGGACTGTCCACAGATACGCAGTATTTT,CASTGGLSTDTQYF
few,TRBV2,TRBJ2-7,NA,TGTGCCAGCAGTGAATTCTACGAGCAGTACTTC,CASSEFYEQYF
NA,TRBV4-1,TRBJ2-7,NA,TGCGCCAGCAGCCAAGTGAAAGCCATCCGGGAGCAGTACTTC,CASSQVKAIREQYF
once,TRBV7-2,TRBJ2-1,TRBD1,TGTGCCAGCAGCTTAGGGTTTTACAGGGGTATTGAGCAGTTCTTC,CASSLGFYRGIEQFF